This TCR beta chain was documented in a study of blood T cell repertoires in COVID-19. The wider study: The analysed material was cDNA or gDNA that came from T cells, B-cell-depleted T cells, or PBMCs.

The germline gives CDR1 DFQATT, CDR2 SNEGSKA (reference sequence). V was clipped by 3 bases and J by 0 bases; unmatched bases: 4. CDR3 length: 14 residues. In the authors' methods: Reference gene primer amplification in the assay estimated nucleated cell counts. Sequencing used immunoSEQ multiplex PCR; TCRdb keeps in-frame clones, though not all of them. V and J calls and clone size are given by that table; D and trimming were obtained from the DNA. Of 35,000 or so clones listed, about nine tenths are singletons. The V and J genes are TRBV20-1 and TRBJ2-7, with 8 bases that match TRBD2. This clonotype was sampled from a human donor in a cohort sampled during active COVID-19. Sequencing used peripheral blood. The CDR3 coding sequence is TGCAGTGCTAGTGCGGGGGGACGCTCCTACGAGCAGTACTTC. The encoded protein is CSASAGGRSYEQYF.